A selection of T cell receptor beta chains follows, all from one sample in a study of post-analysis software for immune sequencing data. TCRdb re-derived calls from the PCR reads in MiXCR, one entry per CDR3 protein. Of some 700,000 distinct CDR3 sequences in the sample, approximately 60% are singletons; the top ten hold about 10%. The source material was blood. These receptors were taken from a girl under 10 years old with multiple sclerosis. CDR3s include the opening cysteine and the closing phenylalanine or tryptophan. D genes are given only for firm matches. For some rows the clone size is stated as once, few or many, or as a class when expanded; others skip it.

V	J	D	size	DNA	CDR3
TRBV4-2	TRBJ2-1	NA	NA	TGTGCCAGCAGCCAAGATCGTACAGCTAACAATGAGCAGTTCTTC	CASSQDRTANNEQFF
TRBV20-1	TRBJ2-7	TRBD1	NA	TGCAGTGCTAAAGGGGGCGGGACAGGGGAACCCTACGAGCAGTACTTC	CSAKGGGTGEPYEQYF
TRBV30	TRBJ1-2	NA	NA	TGTGCCTGGACAGCGGCGGGCGGCTACACCTTC	CAWTAAGGYTF
TRBV28	TRBJ2-4	TRBD2	NA	TGTGCCAGCAGCGTCGGACTAGCGGGGGTCCCGCCTAGGGCCAAAAACATTCAGTACTTC	CASSVGLAGVPPRAKNIQYF
TRBV27	TRBJ1-4	NA	NA	TGTGCCAGCAGTTCAAGGGGTGAAAAACTGTTTTTT	CASSSRGEKLFF
TRBV20-1	TRBJ2-1	TRBD2	NA	TGCAGTGTCCTGGCGGGGGGGCTATACAATGAGCAGTTCTTC	CSVLAGGLYNEQFF
TRBV3-1	TRBJ2-5	NA	NA	TGTGCCAGCAGCCAGTCGGCTGGGGGGGCCTGGGAGACCCAGTACTTC	CASSQSAGGAWETQYF
TRBV5-1	TRBJ2-1	TRBD2	few	TGCGCCAGCAGCTTGGGACTAGCCTCCTACAATGAGCAGTTCTTC	CASSLGLASYNEQFF
TRBV14	TRBJ1-6	NA	NA	TGTGCCAGCAGCCTGACCCAGGGGCCTAATTCACCCCTCCACTTT	CASSLTQGPNSPLHF
TRBV6-6	TRBJ1-5	NA	NA	TGTGCCAGCAGTTACCCTCAAGATCAGCCCCAGCATTTT	CASSYPQDQPQHF
TRBV10-1	TRBJ1-5	NA	NA	TGCGCCAGCAGTGAGGGGACGGATTATAGCAATCAGCCCCAGCATTTT	CASSEGTDYSNQPQHF
TRBV5-1	TRBJ2-7	NA	NA	TGCGCCAGCAGCTTGGAGGTGGGGCTATCCTACGAGCAGTACTTC	CASSLEVGLSYEQYF
TRBV20-1	TRBJ2-5	TRBD2	NA	TGCAGTGCTAGGGGCGGGGGGCTGGATCAAGAGACCCAGTACTTC	CSARGGGLDQETQYF
TRBV5-1	TRBJ2-1	TRBD2	few	TGCGCCAGCAGCTCTGCGGGACTAAGCAGACACAATGAGCAGTTCTTC	CASSSAGLSRHNEQFF
TRBV25-1	TRBJ1-4	TRBD1	NA	TGTGCCAGCACCCCGGACAGGCCGGAAAAACTGTTTTTT	CASTPDRPEKLFF
TRBV7-2	TRBJ2-1	TRBD2	few	TGTGCCAGCACCGGGGGGACTAGCGGGGGTACGGCGTTCTTC	CASTGGTSGGTAFF
TRBV6-5	TRBJ2-4	NA	NA	TGTGCCAGCAGTTACGGCCCCGTTGAGGAGCAGTACTTC	CASSYGPVEEQYF
TRBV5-1	TRBJ1-4	TRBD1	few	TGCGCCAGCAGCCGGACAGGGGGCAGAACTAATGAAAAACTGTTTTTT	CASSRTGGRTNEKLFF
TRBV20-1	TRBJ2-3	TRBD2	once	TGCAGTGCTAGAGGTGGCGGGCTAGCGGGGGTAGGGGATACGCAGTATTTT	CSARGGGLAGVGDTQYF
TRBV6-1	TRBJ2-1	NA	NA	TGTACCAGCAGTGAAGAGTTGGCAGCCTCGAATGAGCAGTTCTTC	CTSSEELAASNEQFF
TRBV12-3/TRBV12-4	TRBJ2-1	NA	few	TGTGCCAGCAGGGTGGGTTACAATGAGCAGTTCTTC	CASRVGYNEQFF
TRBV5-1	TRBJ1-2	TRBD1	NA	TGCGCCAGCAGCTTGGCCGAAACAGGGGTCTTTGGCTATGGCTACACCTTC	CASSLAETGVFGYGYTF
TRBV5-1	TRBJ2-7	NA	NA	TGCGCCAGCGGGGAAGGGATCTACGAGCAGTACTTC	CASGEGIYEQYF
TRBV20-1	TRBJ1-6	NA	NA	TGCAGTGCTAGAGATGGCGGAGTTTCACCCCTCCACTTT	CSARDGGVSPLHF
TRBV20-1	TRBJ2-5	TRBD2	NA	TGCAGTGCTAGCTCGCCTAGCGGGAGGGCGGAGACCCAGTACTTC	CSASSPSGRAETQYF
TRBV20-1	TRBJ1-1	NA	NA	TGCAGTGCTACTCAACAGCTTACCCCTGGCACTGAAGCTTTCTTT	CSATQQLTPGTEAFF
TRBV29-1	TRBJ2-1	TRBD2	NA	TGCAGTAAGACTAGCGGGTACAATGAGCAGTTCTTC	CSKTSGYNEQFF
TRBV21-1	TRBJ2-7	NA	NA	TGTGCCAGCAGCACCGGGACCCCCGAGAAATCTTACGAGCAGTACTTC	CASSTGTPEKSYEQYF